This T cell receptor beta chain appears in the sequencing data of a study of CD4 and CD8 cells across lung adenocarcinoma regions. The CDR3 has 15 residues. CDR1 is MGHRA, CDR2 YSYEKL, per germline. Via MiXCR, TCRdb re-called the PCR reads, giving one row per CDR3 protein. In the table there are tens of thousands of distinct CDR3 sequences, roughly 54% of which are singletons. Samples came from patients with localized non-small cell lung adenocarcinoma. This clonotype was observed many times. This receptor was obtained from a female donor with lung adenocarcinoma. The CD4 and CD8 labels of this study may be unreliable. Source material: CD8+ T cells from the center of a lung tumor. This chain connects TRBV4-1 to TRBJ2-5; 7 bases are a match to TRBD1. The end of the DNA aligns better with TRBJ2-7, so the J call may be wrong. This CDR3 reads CASSRSGTDPYEQYF. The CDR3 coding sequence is TGCGCCAGCAGCCGATCCGGGACAGATCCCTACGAGCAGTACTTC.